This T cell receptor beta chain was sequenced for a study of blood T cell repertoires in COVID-19. Study context: Sites across the United States, Italy and Spain contributed samples from acute and convalescent COVID-19. T cells, B-cell-depleted T cells, or PBMCs supplied cDNA or gDNA.

Seattle enrolled patients during active infection and tracked them longitudinally. Methods used by the authors: The authors estimated nucleated cell counts from reference gene primer amplification. Method: immunoSEQ multiplex PCR; TCRdb's copy keeps in-frame clones and lacks some. That table gives V, J and clone size, and the DNA gave D and trimming. Of some 110,000 clones listed, around nine tenths are singletons. This CDR3 has 14 residues. CDR1 and CDR2 from the germline V gene are LNHDA and SQIVND (reference sequence). The V segment lost 10 bases and the J segment 1 base; nucleotides outside the gene matches: 7.

This TCR was sampled from a man between 45 and 60 years old with COVID-19, enrolled during active disease. Sequencing input: peripheral blood. The V call is TRBV19, the J call TRBJ2-3; TRBD2 matches at 8 bases. The CDR3 reads CATSPGGGTDTQYF. The DNA of the CDR3 is TGTGCCACTTCTCCCGGGGGGGGCACAGATACGCAGTATTTT.